The rows below give T cell receptor beta chains drawn from one sample of a study of blood T cell repertoires in COVID-19. The protocol was immunoSEQ multiplex PCR, while the TCRdb copy is restricted to in-frame clones and leaves out a portion. The sample contains a few hundred thousand clones, roughly 87% of which appear only once. The sample was PBMCs or T cells enriched from blood (not recorded which). The receptors come from a woman aged 25-40 years who had recovered from COVID-19. Both conserved end residues are part of each CDR3. A D gene is named only where the DNA matches it firmly. Rows may omit the clone size; those that give it use once, few, many or a size class.

clone_size: .; cdr3_length: 20; j_call: TRBJ2-6; v_call: TRBV19; d_call: .; cdr3_aa: CASSKMTGPGGNSGANVLTF; cdr3_nt: TGTGCCAGTAGTAAGATGACAGGGCCCGGGGGCAACTCTGGGGCCAACGTCCTGACTTTC
clone_size: .; cdr3_length: 15; j_call: TRBJ1-2; v_call: TRBV10-3; d_call: .; cdr3_aa: CAISESPGGDYGYTF; cdr3_nt: TGTGCCATCAGTGAGTCTCCGGGTGGCGACTATGGCTACACCTTC
clone_size: .; cdr3_length: 18; j_call: TRBJ1-1; v_call: TRBV5-1; d_call: .; cdr3_aa: CASTIPGLGAKGDTEAFF; cdr3_nt: TGCGCCAGCACCATACCCGGTTTGGGGGCTAAGGGGGACACTGAAGCTTTCTTT
clone_size: .; cdr3_length: 12; j_call: TRBJ1-2; v_call: TRBV7-9; d_call: .; cdr3_aa: CASSLAPYGYTF; cdr3_nt: TGTGCCAGCAGCTTAGCTCCTTATGGCTACACCTTC
clone_size: .; cdr3_length: 11; j_call: TRBJ2-3; v_call: TRBV3-1/TRBV3-2; d_call: .; cdr3_aa: CAAGSSAPGHF; cdr3_nt: TGTGCCGCGGGGTCTAGCGCTCCAGGGCATTTT
clone_size: once; cdr3_length: 16; j_call: TRBJ1-4; v_call: TRBV7-9; d_call: .; cdr3_aa: CASSLERRTPNEKLFF; cdr3_nt: TGTGCCAGCAGCTTAGAAAGACGGACTCCTAATGAAAAACTGTTTTTT
clone_size: .; cdr3_length: 15; j_call: TRBJ1-2; v_call: TRBV3-1/TRBV3-2; d_call: .; cdr3_aa: CASSQEQGQSGGYTF; cdr3_nt: TGTGCCAGCAGCCAAGAACAGGGCCAGTCGGGTGGCTACACCTTC
clone_size: once; cdr3_length: 15; j_call: TRBJ2-7; v_call: TRBV7-2; d_call: .; cdr3_aa: CASSLLAGWSYEQYF; cdr3_nt: TGTGCCAGCAGCCTCCTTGCGGGGTGGTCCTACGAGCAGTACTTC
clone_size: .; cdr3_length: 22; j_call: TRBJ2-4; v_call: TRBV21-1; d_call: .; cdr3_aa: CASSKGYCGQNKKTLAKNIQYF; cdr3_nt: TGTGCCAGCAGCAAAGGGTATTGCGGGCAGAATAAAAAAACCCTAGCCAAAAACATTCAGTACTTC
clone_size: few; cdr3_length: 14; j_call: TRBJ1-4; v_call: TRBV9; d_call: .; cdr3_aa: CASSVASSNEKLFF; cdr3_nt: TGTGCCAGCAGCGTAGCTAGTAGCAATGAAAAACTGTTTTTT
clone_size: .; cdr3_length: 14; j_call: TRBJ1-1; v_call: TRBV10-1; d_call: TRBD1; cdr3_aa: CASSESRGYTEAFF; cdr3_nt: TGCGCCAGCAGTGAGTCCAGGGGGTACACTGAAGCTTTCTTT
clone_size: .; cdr3_length: 15; j_call: TRBJ2-5; v_call: TRBV5-1; d_call: TRBD2; cdr3_aa: CASSLGQAGRETQYF; cdr3_nt: TGCGCCAGCAGCTTGGGGCAAGCGGGGCGGGAGACCCAGTACTTC
clone_size: .; cdr3_length: 14; j_call: TRBJ1-1; v_call: TRBV9; d_call: .; cdr3_aa: CASSVQASNTEAFF; cdr3_nt: TGTGCCAGCAGCGTCCAGGCCTCGAACACTGAAGCTTTCTTT
clone_size: .; cdr3_length: 15; j_call: TRBJ1-4; v_call: TRBV3-1/TRBV3-2; d_call: .; cdr3_aa: CASSQLITADEKLFF; cdr3_nt: TGTGCCAGCAGCCAATTGATAACAGCCGATGAAAAACTGTTTTTT
clone_size: .; cdr3_length: 14; j_call: TRBJ2-7; v_call: TRBV7-9; d_call: TRBD1; cdr3_aa: CASSIRDSSYEQYF; cdr3_nt: TGTGCCAGCAGTATCCGGGACAGCTCCTACGAGCAGTACTTC
clone_size: .; cdr3_length: 15; j_call: TRBJ2-7; v_call: TRBV3-1/TRBV3-2; d_call: .; cdr3_aa: CASSQEREGRNEQYF; cdr3_nt: TGTGCCAGCAGCCAGGAAAGAGAGGGTCGGAACGAGCAGTACTTC
clone_size: .; cdr3_length: 13; j_call: TRBJ1-1; v_call: TRBV2; d_call: TRBD1; cdr3_aa: CASISDRDTEAFF; cdr3_nt: TGTGCCAGCATATCGGACAGGGACACTGAAGCTTTCTTT
clone_size: .; cdr3_length: 16; j_call: TRBJ1-2; v_call: TRBV7-2; d_call: TRBD1; cdr3_aa: CASSRKRQGIDYGYTF; cdr3_nt: TGTGCCAGCAGCAGAAAACGACAGGGGATCGACTATGGCTACACCTTC
clone_size: .; cdr3_length: 17; j_call: TRBJ2-2; v_call: TRBV18; d_call: TRBD2; cdr3_aa: CASSPRSHGGGTGELFF; cdr3_nt: TGTGCCAGCTCACCACGGTCTCACGGCGGGGGAACCGGGGAGCTGTTTTTT
clone_size: .; cdr3_length: 13; j_call: TRBJ2-7; v_call: TRBV7-6; d_call: .; cdr3_aa: CASSLGFAYEQYF; cdr3_nt: TGTGCCAGCAGCTTAGGGTTCGCGTACGAGCAGTACTTC
clone_size: .; cdr3_length: 15; j_call: TRBJ2-3; v_call: TRBV19; d_call: .; cdr3_aa: CASSIDVEAEETQYF; cdr3_nt: TGTGCCAGTAGTATAGATGTCGAGGCAGAAGAAACGCAGTATTTT
clone_size: .; cdr3_length: 14; j_call: TRBJ1-1; v_call: TRBV11-2; d_call: .; cdr3_aa: CASSLGGSYTEAFF; cdr3_nt: TGTGCCAGCAGCTTAGGAGGGTCTTACACTGAAGCTTTCTTT
clone_size: .; cdr3_length: 13; j_call: TRBJ1-2; v_call: TRBV12-3/TRBV12-4; d_call: TRBD1; cdr3_aa: CASSRDRGLGYTF; cdr3_nt: TGTGCCAGCAGCCGCGACAGGGGGCTAGGCTACACCTTC
clone_size: .; cdr3_length: 13; j_call: TRBJ1-2; v_call: TRBV27; d_call: .; cdr3_aa: CASKANLNYGYTF; cdr3_nt: TGTGCCAGCAAAGCCAATCTTAACTATGGCTACACCTTC
clone_size: .; cdr3_length: 17; j_call: TRBJ1-4; v_call: TRBV25-1; d_call: TRBD1; cdr3_aa: CASAPGTVAVGNEKLFF; cdr3_nt: TGTGCCAGCGCCCCCGGGACAGTGGCCGTCGGTAATGAAAAACTGTTTTTT
clone_size: .; cdr3_length: 12; j_call: TRBJ1-1; v_call: TRBV28; d_call: .; cdr3_aa: CASSSGTSIVFF; cdr3_nt: TGTGCCAGCAGTTCCGGGACATCCATAGTTTTCTTT
clone_size: .; cdr3_length: 15; j_call: TRBJ1-2; v_call: TRBV3-1/TRBV3-2; d_call: TRBD1; cdr3_aa: CASSPGTGTNYGYTF; cdr3_nt: TGTGCCAGCAGCCCCGGGACAGGGACTAACTATGGCTACACCTTC
clone_size: .; cdr3_length: 17; j_call: TRBJ1-2; v_call: TRBV5-8; d_call: TRBD1; cdr3_aa: CASSLVGTAFMSLGYTF; cdr3_nt: TGTGCCAGCAGCTTGGTAGGGACAGCCTTCATGTCCTTGGGCTACACCTTC
clone_size: .; cdr3_length: 15; j_call: TRBJ2-5; v_call: TRBV12-5; d_call: TRBD2; cdr3_aa: CASGLGLASAGAQYF; cdr3_nt: TGTGCTAGTGGTTTGGGTTTGGCTAGCGCGGGGGCCCAGTACTTC
clone_size: once; cdr3_length: 14; j_call: TRBJ1-5; v_call: TRBV30; d_call: .; cdr3_aa: CAWSEGTRNQPQHF; cdr3_nt: TGTGCCTGGAGTGAGGGGACACGCAATCAGCCCCAGCATTTT
clone_size: .; cdr3_length: 18; j_call: TRBJ2-4; v_call: TRBV4-2; d_call: TRBD1; cdr3_aa: CASSQDPTGGVAKNIQYF; cdr3_nt: TGTGCCAGCAGCCAAGACCCGACAGGGGGCGTCGCCAAAAACATTCAGTACTTC
clone_size: .; cdr3_length: 15; j_call: TRBJ2-7; v_call: TRBV9; d_call: .; cdr3_aa: CASSTGQGAGDEQYF; cdr3_nt: TGTGCCAGCAGCACCGGACAGGGCGCGGGGGACGAGCAGTACTTC
clone_size: once; cdr3_length: 15; j_call: TRBJ1-4; v_call: TRBV7-2; d_call: TRBD1; cdr3_aa: CASSPRDRRGEKLFF; cdr3_nt: TGTGCCAGCAGCCCAAGGGACAGGAGAGGGGAAAAACTGTTTTTT
clone_size: .; cdr3_length: 14; j_call: TRBJ2-5; v_call: TRBV18; d_call: TRBD2; cdr3_aa: CASSIAGAIETQYF; cdr3_nt: TGTGCCAGCTCGATAGCGGGAGCGATAGAGACCCAGTACTTC
clone_size: once; cdr3_length: 13; j_call: TRBJ1-5; v_call: TRBV2; d_call: TRBD1; cdr3_aa: CASSTGANQPQHF; cdr3_nt: TGTGCCAGCAGTACAGGGGCCAATCAGCCCCAGCATTTT
clone_size: once; cdr3_length: 15; j_call: TRBJ2-3; v_call: TRBV29-1; d_call: TRBD2; cdr3_aa: CSAGSVAGGTDTQYF; cdr3_nt: TGCAGCGCGGGATCTGTAGCGGGCGGCACAGATACGCAGTATTTT
clone_size: .; cdr3_length: 13; j_call: TRBJ2-7; v_call: TRBV11-2; d_call: .; cdr3_aa: CASSLGTSYEQYF; cdr3_nt: TGTGCCAGCAGCTTAGGGACTTCCTACGAGCAGTACTTC
clone_size: .; cdr3_length: 15; j_call: TRBJ1-4; v_call: TRBV5-4; d_call: .; cdr3_aa: CASSSGLATNEKLFF; cdr3_nt: TGTGCCAGCAGCTCTGGCCTAGCAACTAATGAAAAACTGTTTTTT
clone_size: .; cdr3_length: 14; j_call: TRBJ2-3; v_call: TRBV7-2; d_call: .; cdr3_aa: CASSPVGATDTQYF; cdr3_nt: TGTGCCAGCAGCCCCGTAGGGGCAACAGATACGCAGTATTTT
clone_size: few; cdr3_length: 13; j_call: TRBJ2-1; v_call: TRBV7-2; d_call: .; cdr3_aa: CASSRPGVGEQFF; cdr3_nt: TGTGCCAGCAGCCGTCCGGGAGTGGGTGAGCAGTTCTTC
clone_size: .; cdr3_length: 11; j_call: TRBJ2-1; v_call: TRBV5-6; d_call: .; cdr3_aa: CASSYSDEQFF; cdr3_nt: TGTGCCAGCAGCTATTCTGATGAGCAGTTCTTC
clone_size: .; cdr3_length: 17; j_call: TRBJ2-1; v_call: TRBV7-9; d_call: .; cdr3_aa: CASSSLYRVRRIGEQFF; cdr3_nt: TGTGCCAGCAGCTCCCTCTACAGGGTACGGAGGATAGGTGAGCAGTTCTTC
clone_size: .; cdr3_length: 14; j_call: TRBJ1-2; v_call: TRBV28; d_call: .; cdr3_aa: CASTNGGNHYGYTF; cdr3_nt: TGTGCCAGCACTAATGGGGGGAATCACTATGGCTACACCTTC
clone_size: .; cdr3_length: 13; j_call: TRBJ1-1; v_call: TRBV30; d_call: .; cdr3_aa: CAWTRRGGTEAFF; cdr3_nt: TGTGCCTGGACCAGGCGGGGAGGGACTGAAGCTTTCTTT
clone_size: once; cdr3_length: 16; j_call: TRBJ2-3; v_call: TRBV12-5; d_call: TRBD1; cdr3_aa: CASGLARGTGRDTQYF; cdr3_nt: TGTGCTAGTGGTTTGGCAAGGGGGACAGGGAGAGATACGCAGTATTTT
clone_size: once; cdr3_length: 13; j_call: TRBJ1-4; v_call: TRBV2; d_call: .; cdr3_aa: CASLREPGGKLFF; cdr3_nt: TGTGCCAGTCTCCGGGAGCCCGGGGGAAAACTGTTTTTT
clone_size: .; cdr3_length: 15; j_call: TRBJ1-2; v_call: TRBV28; d_call: .; cdr3_aa: CASSLGIRDNTGYTF; cdr3_nt: TGTGCCAGCAGTTTAGGGATCCGGGACAATACCGGCTACACCTTC
clone_size: .; cdr3_length: 15; j_call: TRBJ1-5; v_call: TRBV6-1; d_call: TRBD1; cdr3_aa: CASSEAGTGYQPQHF; cdr3_nt: TGTGCCAGCAGTGAAGCTGGGACAGGGTATCAGCCCCAGCATTTT
clone_size: .; cdr3_length: 14; j_call: TRBJ1-5; v_call: TRBV25-1; d_call: TRBD1; cdr3_aa: CASSEGAGGQPQHF; cdr3_nt: TGTGCCAGCAGTGAAGGGGCAGGGGGTCAGCCCCAGCATTTT
clone_size: .; cdr3_length: 15; j_call: TRBJ2-7; v_call: TRBV29-1; d_call: TRBD1; cdr3_aa: CSVEARDRSSYEQYF; cdr3_nt: TGCAGCGTTGAAGCGAGGGACAGGAGCTCCTACGAGCAGTACTTC
clone_size: .; cdr3_length: 14; j_call: TRBJ1-2; v_call: TRBV11-2; d_call: .; cdr3_aa: CASRDGGGAPKDTF; cdr3_nt: TGTGCCAGCAGGGACGGTGGAGGGGCGCCGAAGGACACCTTC
clone_size: .; cdr3_length: 14; j_call: TRBJ1-5; v_call: TRBV2; d_call: TRBD1; cdr3_aa: CASSPGTAGQPQHF; cdr3_nt: TGTGCCAGCAGTCCGGGGACAGCAGGTCAGCCCCAGCATTTT
clone_size: .; cdr3_length: 12; j_call: TRBJ1-3; v_call: TRBV6-5; d_call: .; cdr3_aa: CATQDSGNTIYF; cdr3_nt: TGTGCCACCCAGGACTCTGGAAACACCATATATTTT